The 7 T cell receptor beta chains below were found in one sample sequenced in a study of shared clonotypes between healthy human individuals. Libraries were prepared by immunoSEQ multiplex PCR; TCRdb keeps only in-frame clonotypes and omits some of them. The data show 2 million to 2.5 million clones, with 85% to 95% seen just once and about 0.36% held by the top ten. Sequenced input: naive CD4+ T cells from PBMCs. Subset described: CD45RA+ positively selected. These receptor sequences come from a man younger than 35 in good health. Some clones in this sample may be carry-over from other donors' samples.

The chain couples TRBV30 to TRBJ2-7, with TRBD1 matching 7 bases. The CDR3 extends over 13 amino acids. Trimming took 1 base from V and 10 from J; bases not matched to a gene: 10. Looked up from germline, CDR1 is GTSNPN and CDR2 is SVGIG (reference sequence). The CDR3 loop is CAWSAGTVFYQYF. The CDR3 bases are TGTGCCTGGAGTGCCGGGACAGTTTTTTATCAGTACTTC.

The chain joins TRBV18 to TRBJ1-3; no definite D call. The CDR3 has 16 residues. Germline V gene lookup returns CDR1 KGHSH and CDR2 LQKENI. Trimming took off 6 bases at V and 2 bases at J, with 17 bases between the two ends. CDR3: CASSPGPPPAGNTIYF. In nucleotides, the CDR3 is TGTGCCAGCTCCCCTGGACCGCCGCCCGCTGGAAACACCATATATTTT.

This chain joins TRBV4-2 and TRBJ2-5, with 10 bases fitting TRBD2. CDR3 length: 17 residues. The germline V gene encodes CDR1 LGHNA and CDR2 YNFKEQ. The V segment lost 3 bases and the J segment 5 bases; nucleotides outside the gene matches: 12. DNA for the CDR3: TGTGCCAGCAGCCAGGCCCGTTTAGCGGGAGGTGGGGAGACCCAGTACTTC. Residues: CASSQARLAGGGETQYF.

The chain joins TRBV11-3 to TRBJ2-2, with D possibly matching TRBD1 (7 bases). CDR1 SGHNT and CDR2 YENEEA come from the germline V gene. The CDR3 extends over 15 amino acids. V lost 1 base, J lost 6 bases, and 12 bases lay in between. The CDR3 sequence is CASSLGRRGAGELFF. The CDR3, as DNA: TGTGCCAGCAGCTTAGGTCGCAGGGGGGCCGGGGAGCTGTTTTTT.

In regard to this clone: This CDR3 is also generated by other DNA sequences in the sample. The CDR3 DNA reads as TGCGCCAGCAGCCTGGCGGGGGGAAGTAATGAAAAACTGTTTTTT. This encodes CASSLAGGSNEKLFF. The chain is built from TRBV5-1 and TRBJ1-4; a weak D match, TRBD1 (5 bases). V dropped 4 bases and J dropped 4 bases, with 14 bases sitting between them. The CDR3 totals 15 residues. Germline-derived CDR1 and CDR2 are SGHRS and YFSETQ.

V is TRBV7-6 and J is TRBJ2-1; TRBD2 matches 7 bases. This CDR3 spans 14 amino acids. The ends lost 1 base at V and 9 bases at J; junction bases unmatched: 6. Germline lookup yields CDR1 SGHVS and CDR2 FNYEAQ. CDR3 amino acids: CASSLGTRFSEQFF. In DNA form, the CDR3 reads TGTGCCAGCAGCTTAGGGACTAGGTTTAGTGAGCAGTTCTTC. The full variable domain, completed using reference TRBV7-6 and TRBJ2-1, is GAGVSQSPRYKVTKRGQDVALRCDPISGHVSLYWYRQALGQGPEFLTYFNYEAQQDKSGLPNDRFSAERPEGSISTLTIQRTEQRDSAMYRCASSLGTRFSEQFFGPGTRLTVL.

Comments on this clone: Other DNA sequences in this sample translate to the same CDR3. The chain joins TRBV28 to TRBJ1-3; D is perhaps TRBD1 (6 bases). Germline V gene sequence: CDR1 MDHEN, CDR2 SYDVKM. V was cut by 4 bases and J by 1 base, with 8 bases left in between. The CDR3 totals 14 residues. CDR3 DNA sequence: TGTGCCAGCAGTTCACAGGGATCTGGAAACACCATATATTTT. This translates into CASSSQGSGNTIYF.